What follows is one T cell receptor beta chain and its context. Authors' analysis steps: Amplification from reference gene primers served as the basis for estimated nucleated cell counts. The data were produced by immunoSEQ multiplex PCR, yet TCRdb's version contains in-frame clones alone and is incomplete. That table is the source of V, J and clone size, and D and trimming were worked out from the DNA. The data hold around 700,000 clones, with around 90% observed a single time. This sample is drawn from a study of blood T cell repertoires in COVID-19. Study context: Sites across the United States, Italy and Spain contributed samples from acute and convalescent COVID-19. PBMCs, B-cell-depleted T cells, or T cells were the source of the cDNA or gDNA that made up the material.

With 1 base removed from V and 3 bases from J, the gap between germline ends came to 10 bases. The CDR3 contains 14 residues. Germline V lookup: CDR1 LNHDA, CDR2 SQIVND (reference sequence). The sequencing input was peripheral blood. V and J are TRBV19 and TRBJ2-7; no clear D gene. This TCR derives from a woman between 18 and 30 years old with acute or convalescent COVID-19. The CDR3 reads CASSIGPQNYEQYF. In nucleotides, the CDR3 is TGTGCCAGTAGTATAGGTCCCCAGAACTACGAGCAGTACTTC.